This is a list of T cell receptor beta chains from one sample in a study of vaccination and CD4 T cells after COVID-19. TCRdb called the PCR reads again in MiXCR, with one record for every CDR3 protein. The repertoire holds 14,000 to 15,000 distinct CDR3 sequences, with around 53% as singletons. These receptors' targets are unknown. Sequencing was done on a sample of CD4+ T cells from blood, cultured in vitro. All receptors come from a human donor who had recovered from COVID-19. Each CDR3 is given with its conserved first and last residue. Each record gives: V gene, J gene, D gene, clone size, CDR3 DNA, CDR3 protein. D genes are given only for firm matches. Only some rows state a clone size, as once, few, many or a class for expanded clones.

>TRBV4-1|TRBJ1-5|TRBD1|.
TGCGCCAGCAGCCAGGGACAGCGAGGAGTTTATAGCAATCAGCCCCAGCATTTT
CASSQGQRGVYSNQPQHF
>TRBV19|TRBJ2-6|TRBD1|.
TGTGCCAGTAGTACCAGAACCGGGACAGGGACTGGGGCCAACGTCCTGACTTTC
CASSTRTGTGTGANVLTF
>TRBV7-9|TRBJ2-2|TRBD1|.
TGTGCCAGCAGCTCCGGGACAGGTCACATTGGGGAGCTGTTTTTT
CASSSGTGHIGELFF
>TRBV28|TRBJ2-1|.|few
TGTGCCAGCAGTTTCGGTCGGTGGGCGAATGAGCAGTTCTTC
CASSFGRWANEQFF
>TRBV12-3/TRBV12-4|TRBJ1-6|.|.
TGTGCCAGCAGTCGACAGGCTTATAATTCACCCCTCCACTTT
CASSRQAYNSPLHF
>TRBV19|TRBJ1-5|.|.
TGTGCCACCAGACAGACCAATCAGCCCCAGCATTTT
CATRQTNQPQHF
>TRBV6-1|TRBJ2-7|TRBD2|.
TGTGCCAGCAGTAGACTCCTCGGCGGCGGGAGGGACGAGCAGTACTTC
CASSRLLGGGRDEQYF
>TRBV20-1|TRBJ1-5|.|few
TGCAGTGCTAGTGGTGGTAGCAATCAGCCCCAGCATTTT
CSASGGSNQPQHF
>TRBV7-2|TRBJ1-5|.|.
TGTGCCAGCAGCTTTGGGGGGGATCAGCCCCAGCATTTT
CASSFGGDQPQHF
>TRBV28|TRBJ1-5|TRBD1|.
TGTGCCAGCAGTTTAGTTGGGACAGGGCCCGAAAATAGCAATCAGCCCCAGCATTTT
CASSLVGTGPENSNQPQHF
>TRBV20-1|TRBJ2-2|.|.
TGCAGTGCTAGAGATCCCCGGGGAGCAGGGAACACCGGGGAGCTGTTTTTT
CSARDPRGAGNTGELFF
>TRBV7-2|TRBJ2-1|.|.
TGTGCCAGCAGCTCCGAGCGGCCGAGCTCCTACAATGAGCAGTTCTTC
CASSSERPSSYNEQFF
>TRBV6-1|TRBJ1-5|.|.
TGTGCCAGCAGTCGCGGTGTCAATCAGCCCCAGCATTTT
CASSRGVNQPQHF
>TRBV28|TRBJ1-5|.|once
TGTGCCAGCAAGAGGCAGGTAGGGAATAGCAATCAGCCCCAGCATTTT
CASKRQVGNSNQPQHF
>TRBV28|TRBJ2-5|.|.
TGTGCCAGCAGCCCCGACCGGGCCACACAAGAGACCCAGTACTTC
CASSPDRATQETQYF
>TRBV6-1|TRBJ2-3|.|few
TGTGCCAGCAGTAAGGGTGACACAGATACGCAGTATTTT
CASSKGDTDTQYF
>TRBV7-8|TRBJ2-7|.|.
TGTGCCAGCTCGCGGCAGGGCCTAACCTACGAGCAGTACTTC
CASSRQGLTYEQYF
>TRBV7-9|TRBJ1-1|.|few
TGTGCCAGCAGCCCGCGGGGGGGAGGGAGCACTGAAGCTTTCTTT
CASSPRGGGSTEAFF
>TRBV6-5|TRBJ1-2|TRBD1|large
TGTGCCAGCAGTTCCCGGACAGGGGACTATGGCTACACCTTC
CASSSRTGDYGYTF
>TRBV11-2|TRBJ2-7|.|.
TGTGCCAGCAGCTTAGACGTCTCGTCCTTTTACGAGCAGTACTTC
CASSLDVSSFYEQYF
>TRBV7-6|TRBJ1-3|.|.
TGTGCCAGCAGCTTAGCCTCGTCAGGAAACACCATATATTTT
CASSLASSGNTIYF
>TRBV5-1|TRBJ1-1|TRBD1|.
TGCGCCAGCAGTTTGGGTCCTCAGGGGGTGTACACTGAAGCTTTCTTT
CASSLGPQGVYTEAFF
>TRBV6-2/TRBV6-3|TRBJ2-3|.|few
TGTGCCAGCATAAGAGATACGCAGTATTTT
CASIRDTQYF
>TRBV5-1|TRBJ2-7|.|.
TGCGCCAGCAGCTTGCGTGGTTCCCATTCCTACGAGCAGTACTTC
CASSLRGSHSYEQYF
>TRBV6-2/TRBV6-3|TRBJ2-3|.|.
TGTGCCAGCAGTTACCTGGGCCGCACAGATACGCAGTATTTT
CASSYLGRTDTQYF
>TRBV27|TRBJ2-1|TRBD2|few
TGTGCCAGCAGTCGAAAAGTAGCGGGAGAACCTCGGGATGAGCAGTTCTTC
CASSRKVAGEPRDEQFF
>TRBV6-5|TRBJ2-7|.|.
TGTGCCAGCAGTTGGCGATCCGCAGGGGAGCAGTACTTC
CASSWRSAGEQYF
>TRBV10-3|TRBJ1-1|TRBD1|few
TGTGCCATCAGAACGGGACAGGGGGCAACTGAAGCTTTCTTT
CAIRTGQGATEAFF
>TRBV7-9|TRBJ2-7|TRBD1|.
TGTGCCAGCAGCTTAGGACCGGGACAGGGGTCCGAGCAGTACTTC
CASSLGPGQGSEQYF
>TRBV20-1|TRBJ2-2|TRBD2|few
TGCAGTGCCCCTGGGGTTAGCGGGAGGGCCAGCGGGGAGCTGTTTTTT
CSAPGVSGRASGELFF
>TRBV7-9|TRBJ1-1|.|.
TGTGCCAGCAGCTTAGGACTGACTGAAGCTTTCTTT
CASSLGLTEAFF